The T cell receptor beta chain described here comes from a study of OX40 agonist ivuxolimab in advanced cancers. The study's findings and limits: At 0.1 to 3.0 mg/kg, clonal expansion of CD4+ and CD8+ blood T cells had occurred by week 6.

Produced via immunoSEQ multiplex PCR; TCRdb's table is partial and in-frame only. Among around 95,000 clones listed, around 90% were seen once. The CDR3 extends over 14 amino acids. CDR1 and CDR2 (germline): SGDLS, YYNGEE. Trimming at V came to 4 bases and at J to 4 bases, leaving 7 bases not matched to a gene. As to this clone: The antigen is not known.

The specimen comprised CD4+ or CD8+ T cells sorted from blood, sampled in a trial of the OX40 agonist ivuxolimab. This chain joins TRBV9 and TRBJ1-2; 7 nucleotides align to TRBD1. The clonotype was recovered from an adult with an advanced solid tumor such as melanoma, head and neck, liver or kidney cancer. The CDR3 nucleotides read TGTGCCAGCAGCACCGGGACAGAGGGCTATGGCTACACCTTC. Amino acid sequence: CASSTGTEGYGYTF.